This is a list of T cell receptor beta chains from one sample in a study of cytomegalovirus exposure and HLA in healthy donors. Sequenced by immunoSEQ multiplex PCR; TCRdb stores in-frame clones only, minus some. The table includes 97,000 or so clones, roughly 80% detected once. Material: PBMCs. Every receptor here comes from a man aged 40-49 years in good health and CMV-seronegative. The CDR3 runs from the conserved cysteine through the conserved F or W. Each record gives: J gene, V gene, clone size, D gene, CDR3 DNA, CDR3 protein. A D gene is named only where the DNA matches it firmly. Clone size is shown for a subset of rows, as once, few, many or a class of expanded clone.

>TRBJ2-3|TRBV4-3|.|TRBD2
TGCGCCAGCAGCCAAGACGGACTAGCTGGATTGTATACGCAGTATTTT
CASSQDGLAGLYTQYF
>TRBJ1-2|TRBV30|once|.
TGTGCCTGGAATCGGTTGGCAGAACGGGGCTATGGCTACACCTTC
CAWNRLAERGYGYTF
>TRBJ1-6|TRBV14|.|TRBD1
TGTGCCAGCAGCCAAGGTAGTCGGACAGGGGTTAATTCACCCCTCCACTTT
CASSQGSRTGVNSPLHF
>TRBJ2-1|TRBV5-4|.|TRBD2
TGTGCCAGCAGCTCACCGACTAGCGGGGTATACAATGAGCAGTTCTTC
CASSSPTSGVYNEQFF
>TRBJ2-1|TRBV2|.|TRBD2
TGTGCCAGCAGTCTAGGGTGGGGGACTAGGGCCAATGAGCAGTTCTTC
CASSLGWGTRANEQFF
>TRBJ2-1|TRBV7-3|.|TRBD2
TGTGCCAGCAGCTTATTGCAGGGGACTAGTTCTGAGCAGTTCTTC
CASSLLQGTSSEQFF
>TRBJ1-1|TRBV14|.|TRBD1
TGTGCCAGCAGCCAACAGGGGGTCACTGAAGCTTTCTTT
CASSQQGVTEAFF
>TRBJ2-1|TRBV9|.|TRBD2
TGTGCCAGCAGCGCTGGGACTAGCGGTACGGATGAGCAGTTCTTC
CASSAGTSGTDEQFF
>TRBJ2-4|TRBV7-2|.|TRBD1
TGTGCCAGCAGCTTATCGGCGGGGACAGGGGGAAACATTCAGTACTTC
CASSLSAGTGGNIQYF
>TRBJ1-6|TRBV9|.|.
TGTGCCAGCAGCCCCCTAATTGGTAATTCACCCCTCCACTTT
CASSPLIGNSPLHF
>TRBJ2-5|TRBV7-9|.|TRBD2
TGTGCCAGCAGCGCCGGTGGGCGGGGGGGCCGCGAGACCCAGTACTTC
CASSAGGRGGRETQYF
>TRBJ2-7|TRBV6-1|.|.
TGTGCCAGCAGTGAACAGGCCCTAACCCTCTACGAGCAGTACTTC
CASSEQALTLYEQYF
>TRBJ2-3|TRBV5-4|.|.
TGTGCCAGCAGCCCCGTACTCAGCAGGGATACGCAGTATTTT
CASSPVLSRDTQYF
>TRBJ2-1|TRBV9|.|TRBD2
TGTGCCAGCAGCGTAGTGTCTAGCGGGGGGAATGAGCAGTTCTTC
CASSVVSSGGNEQFF
>TRBJ1-1|TRBV7-2|.|TRBD1
TGTGCCAGCAGCTCATCGACAGGGGTGGGGAGGGCTTTCTTT
CASSSSTGVGRAFF
>TRBJ1-6|TRBV2|.|.
TGTGCCAGCAGCCTCACATCACCCCTCCACTTT
CASSLTSPLHF
>TRBJ2-7|TRBV6-6|.|.
TGTGCCAGCAGTTACTCGACCCAGGGAAGGAACGAGCAGTACTTC
CASSYSTQGRNEQYF